This T cell receptor beta chain derives from a study of T-cell memory formation after mild COVID-19. On the study more broadly: The study found TCR clusters largely donor specific.

Comments on this clonotype: Its antigen is not identified.

Germline V gene data show CDR1 as MGHRA and CDR2 as YSYEKL. The CDR3 sequence is 15 residues long. Trimming removed 4 bases from V and 2 bases from J; junction bases left unmatched: 5. 5'RACE with constant-segment primers yielded barcoded, UMI-tagged TCR alpha and TCR beta cDNA libraries. TCRdb ran MiXCR on the 5' RACE reads and lists one entry per CDR3 protein. The sample has 300,000 to 400,000 distinct CDR3 sequences; about 15% are singletons. Study results and limitations: The main location of contracting CD4+ clones was CM and EM, and that of contracting CD8+ clones was EMRA. Later expanders leaned CD4+, whereas clones that contracted between day 15 and 85 were balanced CD4/CD8.

The TCR comes from a man between 18 and 35 years old who had mild COVID-19 (a few samples of this study predate the infection). Cell type and time point are not known. The chain couples TRBV4-1 to TRBJ2-3, with 8 bases identical to TRBD2. The sequenced sample was PBMCs or a T cell subset sorted from them (not recorded which). The CDR3 DNA is TGCGCCAGCAGCCCGACTAGCGTTCTCACAGATACGCAGTATTTT. Translating gives CASSPTSVLTDTQYF.